This passage covers 4 T cell receptor beta chains from one sample sequenced in a study of shared clonotypes between healthy human individuals. TCRdb's table, derived via immunoSEQ multiplex PCR, lists solely in-frame clones and lacks some. The sample includes around 2.1 million clones, around 95% of them seen just once. The source material was naive CD4+ T cells sorted from blood. This sample's subset: CD45RA+ positively selected. The receptor set was obtained from a man aged 18 to 29 in good health.

This clone has only one observation. For the CDR3, the DNA is TGTGCCAGCTCCCTCTCGACAGCTAACTATGGCTACACCTTC. Its translation: CASSLSTANYGYTF. The chain uses TRBV6-1 and TRBJ1-2; possibly TRBD1 for D (5 bases). The CDR3 consists of 14 residues. The V end lost 8 bases, the J end lost 0 bases, and 13 bases lay between the germline ends. From germline, CDR1 is MNHNS and CDR2 SASEGT.

In nucleotides, the CDR3 is TGTGCCAGCAGTCCTTCGGCAGGCGGAAATTCACCCCTCCACTTT. This encodes CASSPSAGGNSPLHF. The chain employs TRBV28 and TRBJ1-6, with D unresolved. This CDR3 has 15 residues. Trimming stripped 5 bases from V and 7 bases from J, with 15 bases between. Per the germline V gene, CDR1 is MDHEN and CDR2 is SYDVKM.

Concerning this clone: The identical CDR3 is also encoded by other nucleotide sequences in the sample. J is TRBJ2-7 and V is TRBV29-1, with D possibly TRBD2 on 5 matching bases. CDR1 is SQVTM, CDR2 ANQGSEA, per germline. Trimming took off 4 bases at V and 1 base at J, with 11 bases between the two ends. The CDR3 is 13 amino acids. The chain's CDR3 is CSVGHRLSYEQYF. The CDR3 DNA sequence: TGCAGCGTTGGACACCGACTATCCTACGAGCAGTACTTC.

The chain is built from TRBV12-5 and TRBJ1-2; the match to TRBD1 covers 9 bases. Per the germline V gene, CDR1 is LGHNT and CDR2 is FRNRAP. The CDR3 consists of 17 residues. The V gene end was trimmed by 6 bases and the J gene end by 5 bases; junction bases not matched to a gene: 16. The CDR3 DNA sequence: TGTGCTAGTGGCCGGAGTCCGGGACAGGGAGGGTCGTATGGCTACACCTTC. Amino acids: CASGRSPGQGGSYGYTF. Full variable domain (outside the CDR3, taken from reference TRBV12-5 and TRBJ1-2): DARVTQTPRHKVTEMGQEVTMRCQPILGHNTVFWYRQTMMQGLELLAYFRNRAPLDDSGMPKDRFSAEMPDATLATLKIQPSEPRDSAVYFCASGRSPGQGGSYGYTFGSGTRLTVV.